A single sample is the source of the 22 T cell receptor beta chains below, sequenced in a study of blood T cell repertoires in COVID-19. Assay: immunoSEQ multiplex PCR; the TCRdb copy retains only in-frame clones and omits some. The data show 120,000 to 150,000 clones, with 65% to 85% seen just once and 5.5% to 7.5% held by the top ten. Material for sequencing was PBMCs or T cells enriched from blood (not recorded which). Receptors originate from a woman in her forties or fifties who had been exposed to COVID-19.

For the CDR3, the DNA is TGTGCCACCAGGACAGGGGGCGTTTCACCCCTCCACTTT. As protein: CATRTGGVSPLHF. The V and J genes are TRBV6-5 and TRBJ1-6, with 11 nucleotides matching TRBD1. The CDR3 loop spans 13 amino acids. The J segment lost 9 bases and the V segment lost 10 bases, leaving 5 bases of the junction unmatched. In germline, CDR1 is MNHEY, CDR2 SVGAGI.

V usage is TRBV3-1 (or the pseudogene TRBV3-2) and J usage is TRBJ1-1; D is ambiguous. The germline V gene has CDR1 LGHDT and CDR2 YNNKEL (reference sequence). CDR3 size: 12 residues. V was pared by 5 bases and J by 1 base, with 5 bases between. CDR3 coding DNA: TGTGCCAGCAGCTGGGCGAACACTGAAGCTTTCTTT. It translates to CASSWANTEAFF.

The chain carries TRBV5-1 and TRBJ1-1; no clear D. Between the trimmed V and J ends, which lost 2 bases and 0 bases, there was a span of 8 bases. CDR1 is SGHRS, CDR2 YFSETQ, per germline. The CDR3 has 14 residues. The chain's CDR3 is CASSLWPLNTEAFF. CDR3 nucleotides: TGCGCCAGCAGCTTATGGCCCCTGAACACTGAAGCTTTCTTT.

The CDR3 region is CASSLSQRSADTGELFF. The CDR3 DNA reads as TGTGCCAGCAGTTTATCGCAAAGGTCGGCGGACACCGGGGAGCTGTTTTTT. V usage is TRBV27 and J usage is TRBJ2-2, with D unclear. The CDR3 length is 17 residues. From germline, CDR1 is MNHEY and CDR2 SMNVEV (reference sequence). V was clipped by 0 bases and J by 3 bases, with 14 bases between them.

The chain carries TRBV6-5 and TRBJ2-2, with D hard to call. The CDR3 totals 14 residues. V lost 5 bases, J lost 1 base, and 8 bases lay in between. Germline V gene sequence: CDR1 MNHEY, CDR2 SVGAGI. The CDR3 loop is CASSRTRNTGELFF. In DNA, the CDR3 is TGTGCCAGCAGTCGAACCAGGAACACCGGGGAGCTGTTTTTT.

A single count supports this clone. The rearrangement links TRBV27 to TRBJ2-5; 9 bases map to TRBD1. CDR1 and CDR2 from the germline V gene are MNHEY and SMNVEV (reference sequence). This CDR3 contains 15 residues. Losses at the gene ends were 4 bases for V and 1 base for J; bases not matched to a gene: 4. CDR3 bases: TGTGCCAGCAGTTGGCGGACAGGGGCCCAAGAGACCCAGTACTTC. Translation gives CASSWRTGAQETQYF.

The chain uses TRBV2 and TRBJ1-1; 7 nucleotides agree with TRBD1. The ends lost 6 bases at V and 1 base at J; junction bases unmatched: 8. The CDR3 is 15 residues long. From germline, CDR1 is SNHLY and CDR2 FYNNEI. The CDR3 sequence: CASRPTGAQNTEAFF. The CDR3 DNA is TGTGCCAGCAGGCCCACAGGGGCTCAGAACACTGAAGCTTTCTTT.

V usage is TRBV27 and J usage is TRBJ2-7; tentatively, D is TRBD1 (6 bases). The CDR3 is 15 amino acids. Germline V gene lookup returns CDR1 MNHEY and CDR2 SMNVEV (reference sequence). Trimming took 6 bases from V and 2 from J, leaving 17 bases between them. The CDR3 loop reads CASSVTAGAPYEQYF. Here the CDR3 DNA reads TGTGCCAGCAGCGTAACGGCAGGGGCCCCCTACGAGCAGTACTTC.

The DNA of the CDR3 is TGTGCCTGGAGCTTCGTGAACACTGAAGCTTTCTTT. Translating gives CAWSFVNTEAFF. The chain has TRBV30 and TRBJ1-1; no definite D call. V lost 3 bases and J lost 0, with 5 bases in between. The CDR3 sequence is 12 residues long. The V gene's germline CDR1 is GTSNPN and CDR2 SVGIG (reference sequence).

This chain connects TRBV6-5 to TRBJ1-1; tentative D call: TRBD1 (5 bases). With 8 bases removed from V and 2 bases from J, the gap between germline ends came to 15 bases. The CDR3 extends over 14 amino acids. Germline loops: CDR1 MNHEY, CDR2 SVGAGI. The chain's CDR3 is CASSHGGANTEAFF. Here the CDR3 DNA reads TGTGCCAGCTCCCACGGTGGGGCCAACACTGAAGCTTTCTTT.

This clone was counted a single time. The V and J genes are TRBV10-3 and TRBJ2-1; 13 bases fit TRBD2. The CDR3 is 16 residues long. With 3 bases clipped from V and 4 bases from J, the junction kept 3 bases outside the gene matches. The germline V gene has CDR1 ENHRY and CDR2 SYGVKD. Here the CDR3 reads CAISDGLAGVYNEQFF. The CDR3 nucleotides read TGTGCCATCAGTGACGGACTAGCGGGAGTTTACAATGAGCAGTTCTTC.

This chain links TRBV9 with TRBJ1-2; D is possibly TRBD1 (6 bases). The CDR3 covers 13 residues. Germline assignment: CDR1 SGDLS and CDR2 YYNGEE. Trimming shortened V by 0 bases and J by 6 bases, and 9 bases separated the two germline ends. The CDR3 DNA reads TGTGCCAGCAGCGTAGTTCAGGGGCATGGCTACACCTTC. This codes for CASSVVQGHGYTF.

This rearrangement joins TRBV19 to TRBJ1-2, with 7 bases identical to TRBD1. Germline CDR1 LNHDA, CDR2 SQIVND (reference sequence). The V gene end was trimmed by 8 bases and the J gene end by 3 bases; junction bases not matched to a gene: 12. The CDR3 is 15 residues long. CDR3 amino acids: CASRSRQGRDYGYTF. DNA of the CDR3: TGTGCCAGTCGCTCCCGACAGGGAAGAGACTATGGCTACACCTTC.

The chain has TRBV29-1 and TRBJ2-1; 7 bases are a match to TRBD1. Losses at the gene ends were 6 bases for V and 7 bases for J; bases not matched to a gene: 9. Germline V CDR1 and CDR2: SQVTM, ANQGSEA. The CDR3 covers 13 residues. This chain's CDR3 is CSVRQGSLNEQFF. CDR3 coding DNA: TGCAGCGTCCGACAGGGATCACTAAATGAGCAGTTCTTC.

The V and J genes are TRBV3-1 (or the pseudogene TRBV3-2) and TRBJ1-2; 10 bases are a match to TRBD1. The V and J ends lost 2 bases and 11 bases, in that order; junction bases with no gene match: 14. The CDR3 loop spans 16 amino acids. CDR1 and CDR2 from the germline V gene are LGHDT and YNNKEL (reference sequence). DNA for the CDR3: TGTGCCAGCAGCCAATTTAACCCGGACAGGGGGATCGGGTACACCTTC. Translation: CASSQFNPDRGIGYTF.

V usage is TRBV10-2 and J usage is TRBJ1-5; weak D call: TRBD1 (6 bases). The CDR3 length is 13 residues. From germline, CDR1 is WSHSY and CDR2 SAAADI. V was pared by 8 bases and J by 0 bases, with 8 bases between. The CDR3 sequence: CASRDNSNQPQHF. DNA for the CDR3: TGCGCCAGCCGGGACAATAGCAATCAGCCCCAGCATTTT.

The chain recombines TRBV24-1 with TRBJ2-2; TRBD2 agrees at 7 bases. The germline CDR1 and CDR2 sequences are KGHDR and SFDVKD. The CDR3 has 17 amino acids. Trimming cost V 4 bases and J 0 bases; bases outside gene matches: 7. CDR3 region: CATSEQAGPTNTGELFF. The DNA for the CDR3 is TGTGCCACCAGTGAGCAAGCGGGACCAACGAACACCGGGGAGCTGTTTTTT.

This clone was counted many times. The chain links TRBV9 to TRBJ2-2; the match to TRBD1 covers 8 bases. The CDR3 spans 16 residues. The germline V gene has CDR1 SGDLS and CDR2 YYNGEE. V lost 2 bases and J lost 3; bases outside the gene matches: 6. The CDR3 protein is CASSVTGDADTGELFF. In DNA form, the CDR3 reads TGTGCCAGCAGCGTGACAGGGGACGCGGACACCGGGGAGCTGTTTTTT.

The chain has TRBV2 and TRBJ1-6; D is undetermined. Germline CDR1 reads SNHLY; CDR2 reads FYNNEI. The CDR3 length is 13 residues. Trimming shortened V by 7 bases and J by 8 bases, and 12 bases separated the two germline ends. CDR3 loop: CASTERRDSPLHF. Written as DNA, the CDR3 is TGTGCCAGCACCGAAAGACGGGATTCACCCCTCCACTTT.

V is TRBV6-5 and J is TRBJ2-4; D uncertain. Trimming cost V 4 bases and J 3 bases, with 13 bases left between them. The CDR3 totals 15 residues. Germline CDR1 and CDR2: MNHEY and SVGAGI. CDR3 region: CASSSYGRGKNIQYF. The CDR3 bases are TGTGCCAGCAGTTCCTACGGTCGTGGCAAAAACATTCAGTACTTC.

The chain has TRBV13 and TRBJ1-6; 8 bases are a match to TRBD1. The trim removed 5 bases at V and 6 bases at J, leaving 3 bases unmatched. Germline V gene sequence: CDR1 PRHDT, CDR2 FYEKMQ (reference sequence). The CDR3 loop spans 14 amino acids. The CDR3: CASSPGQVNSPLHF. The DNA of the CDR3 is TGTGCCAGCAGCCCGGGACAGGTTAATTCACCCCTCCACTTT.

The rearrangement uses TRBV7-3 and TRBJ2-1; D perhaps matches TRBD2 (5 bases). V lost 5 bases and J lost 4, with 21 bases in between. CDR1 SGHTA and CDR2 FQGTGA come from the germline V gene. This CDR3 has 17 residues. CDR3 coding DNA: TGTGCCAGCAGCGCTTCAACTCGGGGAGATTATTACAATGAGCAGTTCTTC. This translates into CASSASTRGDYYNEQFF.